The 25 T cell receptor beta chains below come from one sample, sequenced in a study of T-cell memory formation after mild COVID-19. TCRdb itself ran the 5' RACE reads through MiXCR, one entry per CDR3 protein. The table includes roughly 130,000 distinct CDR3 sequences, about 18% detected once. Sequenced: PBMCs or a T cell subset sorted from them (not recorded which). The receptors here all came from a young man who had mild COVID-19 (a few samples of this study predate the infection). Cell type and time point are not known.

This clonotype was picked up many times. CDR3 DNA: TGTGCCAGCAGCTTAGATCGGACAGGGTACAATGAGCAGTTCTTC. Amino acid sequence: CASSLDRTGYNEQFF. The J gene is TRBJ2-1, the V gene TRBV11-2; 8 positions agree with TRBD1. V shed 0 bases, J shed 4 bases, and the junction held 2 bases outside the gene matches. In germline, CDR1 is SGHAT, CDR2 FQNNGV. The CDR3 consists of 15 residues. The full variable domain, its missing parts supplied by reference TRBV11-2 and TRBJ2-1, is EAGVAQSPRYKIIEKRQSVAFWCNPISGHATLYWYQQILGQGPKLLIQFQNNGVVDDSQLPKDRFSAERLKGVDSTLKIQPAKLEDSAVYLCASSLDRTGYNEQFFGPGTRLTVL.

The rearrangement uses TRBV5-1 and TRBJ2-7; TRBD1 agrees at 10 bases. Germline CDR1 reads SGHRS; CDR2 reads YFSETQ. Trimming cost V 2 bases and J 5 bases; bases outside gene matches: 7. The CDR3 is 15 amino acids. CDR3 sequence reads: CASSLTETGGDEQYF. For the CDR3, the DNA is TGCGCCAGCAGCTTAACCGAGACAGGGGGCGACGAGCAGTACTTC.

The chain joins TRBV3-1 to TRBJ2-4; D uncertain. Per germline, CDR1 LGHDT and CDR2 YNNKEL (reference sequence). Deletions cut 0 bases from V and 8 bases from J, with 5 bases between. CDR3 size: 12 residues. CDR3 amino acids: CASSQDFHIQYF. CDR3 DNA: TGTGCCAGCAGCCAAGATTTTCACATTCAGTACTTC.

The sample holds a few counts of this clonotype. The genes are TRBV21-1 and TRBJ1-2. TRBV21-1 is classified as a pseudogene. The CDR3 covers 15 residues. CDR3 loop: CASRRRGNPDYGYTF. CDR3 nucleotides: TGTGCCAGCAGGCGGAGGGGTAACCCGGACTATGGCTACACCTTC.

This chain uses TRBV5-4 with TRBJ1-6; no clear D gene. Germline loops: CDR1 SGHNT, CDR2 YYREEE (reference sequence). V was trimmed by 2 bases and J by 5 bases, leaving 8 bases between them. This CDR3 contains 14 residues. The CDR3 DNA is TGTGCCAGCAGCTTTGAGGAGAATAATTCACCCCTCCACTTT. As protein: CASSFEENNSPLHF.

The sample holds a few counts of this clonotype. J is TRBJ2-2 and V is TRBV5-4; perhaps TRBD2 as D (5 bases). The CDR3 contains 15 residues. Germline-derived CDR1 and CDR2 are SGHNT and YYREEE (reference sequence). The V gene lost 0 bases and the J gene lost 1 base, with 7 bases spanning the gap. The CDR3: CASSLAAGNTGELFF. The CDR3 bases are TGTGCCAGCAGCTTGGCCGCGGGGAACACCGGGGAGCTGTTTTTT.

The sample holds a few counts of this clonotype. This chain links TRBV10-3 with TRBJ2-1, with 10 bases fitting TRBD1. V was pared by 4 bases and J by 3 bases, with 9 bases of the junction left unmatched. Germline assignment: CDR1 ENHRY and CDR2 SYGVKD. The CDR3 length is 17 residues. This chain's CDR3 is CAISGIIRDRGYNEQFF. Here the CDR3 DNA reads TGTGCCATCAGTGGAATCATTCGGGACAGGGGCTACAATGAGCAGTTCTTC.

V is TRBV29-1 and J is TRBJ1-1; D unresolved. V gave up 2 bases and J gave up 1 base, with 17 bases separating them. The V gene's germline CDR1 is SQVTM and CDR2 ANQGSEA. The CDR3 has 16 residues. The CDR3 DNA reads as TGCAGCGTTGAACCACAGCCTGGTAGCTGGAACACTGAAGCTTTCTTT. Amino acids: CSVEPQPGSWNTEAFF. Drawing the rest from reference TRBV29-1 and TRBJ1-1, the complete variable domain is SAVISQKPSRDICQRGTSLTIQCQVDSQVTMMFWYRQQPGQSLTLIATANQGSEATYESGFVIDKFPISRPNLTFSTLTVSNMSPEDSSIYLCSVEPQPGSWNTEAFFGQGTRLTVV.

This clonotype was found a few times. J is TRBJ2-2 and V is TRBV12-3 or TRBV12-4, with a possible D match to TRBD1 (6 bases). The CDR3 has 14 residues. Trimming pared 6 bases from V and 4 bases from J, leaving 12 bases between. The DNA for the CDR3 is TGTGCCAGCAGATTGACAGGATCCACCGGGGAGCTGTTTTTT. Translating gives CASRLTGSTGELFF.

As concerns this clonotype: A much larger clone lies one base from this, so it may be a read error. V gene TRBV7-3 combines with J gene TRBJ2-3; 10 nucleotides match TRBD2. V lost 2 bases, J lost 2 bases, and 4 bases stayed unmatched. This CDR3 region has 16 residues. The germline CDR1 and CDR2 sequences are SGHTA and FQGTGA. The CDR3 region is CASSLASGGVTDTQYF. The CDR3 DNA sequence: TGTGCCAGCAGCTTAGCAAGCGGGGGGGTCACAGATACGCAGTATTTT.

There are a few counts of this clonotype. J is TRBJ2-2 and V is TRBV7-3, with 10 bases aligning to TRBD2. The germline CDR1 and CDR2 sequences are SGHTA and FQGTGA. CDR3 length: 16 amino acids. V trimming: 3 bases; J trimming: 5 bases; junction bases outside the gene matches: 6. The chain's CDR3 is CASSFLAGGWTGELFF. The CDR3, as DNA: TGTGCCAGCAGCTTTTTAGCGGGGGGCTGGACCGGGGAGCTGTTTTTT.

This clonotype was detected ten times or more. V gene TRBV5-1 combines with J gene TRBJ2-2; the D is unclear. Germline assignment: CDR1 SGHRS and CDR2 YFSETQ. CDR3 size: 15 residues. Trimming removed 4 bases from V and 0 bases from J, with 10 bases in between. The CDR3 DNA sequence: TGCGCCAGCAGCATAGACCCAACGAACACCGGGGAGCTGTTTTTT. It is translated as CASSIDPTNTGELFF.

V is TRBV28 and J is TRBJ2-7; a possible D gene is TRBD2 (6 bases). CDR3 length: 14 residues. The germline V gene encodes CDR1 MDHEN and CDR2 SYDVKM. The V end was cut by 5 bases, the J end by 5 bases, with 16 bases between. The DNA of the CDR3 is TGTGCCAGCAGTGCTCCAGGGAGGACCCACGAGCAGTACGTC. Its translation: CASSAPGRTHEQYV.

This chain joins TRBV25-1 and TRBJ1-2; D uncertain. The CDR3 sequence is 12 residues long. CDR1 and CDR2 from the germline V gene are MGHDK and SYGVNS. The V and J ends lost 7 bases and 7 bases respectively, with 13 bases between them. The CDR3 DNA reads as TGTGCCAGCATGTGGGTTACGGGTGGCTACACCTTC. Translating gives CASMWVTGGYTF.

The chain is built from TRBV5-4 and TRBJ1-2, with 10 bases aligning to TRBD1. V lost 2 bases to trimming and J lost 8 bases; unmatched junction nucleotides: 3. CDR1 and CDR2 from the germline V gene are SGHNT and YYREEE (reference sequence). CDR3 length: 13 residues. The CDR3 loop reads CASSFGQGDGYTF. The DNA of the CDR3 is TGTGCCAGCAGCTTCGGACAGGGGGACGGCTACACCTTC.

This clonotype was recorded many times. V usage is TRBV20-1 and J usage is TRBJ2-1; 8 positions match TRBD1. With 5 bases clipped from V and 8 bases from J, the junction kept 5 bases outside the gene matches. The germline V gene encodes CDR1 DFQATT and CDR2 SNEGSKA (reference sequence). The CDR3 loop spans 12 amino acids. Here the CDR3 reads CSAGQGLDEQFF. CDR3 in DNA: TGCAGTGCTGGACAGGGCCTTGATGAGCAGTTCTTC.

At least ten counts were recorded for this clonotype. The J gene is TRBJ2-7, the V gene TRBV7-2; D not resolved. Germline V gene lookup returns CDR1 SGHTA and CDR2 FQGNSA. V shed 4 bases and J shed 5 bases, with 9 bases lying between them. The CDR3 loop spans 12 amino acids. The CDR3 region is CASSSGFDEQYF. The CDR3 DNA follows: TGTGCCAGCAGCTCCGGGTTTGACGAGCAGTACTTC.

This clonotype was observed a few times. This CDR3 reads CASSSRQGNWDTQYF. The CDR3 bases are TGTGCCAGCAGCTCGAGGCAGGGTAATTGGGATACGCAGTATTTT. The gene calls are TRBV7-2 and TRBJ2-3; maybe TRBD1 (5 bases). The V and J ends lost 4 bases and 6 bases respectively, with 17 bases between them. This CDR3 contains 15 residues. Germline loops: CDR1 SGHTA, CDR2 FQGNSA. The full variable domain, with the rest looked up from reference TRBV7-2 and TRBJ2-3, is GAGVSQSPSNKVTEKGKDVELRCDPISGHTALYWYRQSLGQGLEFLIYFQGNSAPDKSGLPSDRFSAERTGGSVSTLTIQRTQQEDSAVYLCASSSRQGNWDTQYFGPGTRLTVL.

This clonotype has more than one count but fewer than ten. The rearrangement joins TRBV6-5 to TRBJ2-3; TRBD1 aligns across 7 bases. This CDR3 has 16 amino acids. With V trimmed by 0 bases and J by 1 base, 4 bases remained unmatched. Per germline, CDR1 MNHEY and CDR2 SVGAGI. CDR3 nucleotides: TGTGCCAGCAGTTACTCGACAGGGAGTGGCACAGATACGCAGTATTTT. It encodes CASSYSTGSGTDTQYF.

This clonotype has only a few counts. The chain is built from TRBV9 and TRBJ2-1; D is possibly TRBD1 (6 bases). The germline V and J ends were trimmed by 0 bases and 15 bases, with 13 bases remaining between them. The CDR3 runs to 12 residues. Germline V gene lookup returns CDR1 SGDLS and CDR2 YYNGEE. The CDR3 loop reads CASSVGGGVRFF. CDR3 DNA: TGTGCCAGCAGCGTAGGAGGGGGAGTTAGGTTCTTC.

The V gene is TRBV14, the J gene TRBJ2-3; D call uncertain. The V end was cut by 4 bases, the J end by 6 bases, with 8 bases between. CDR3 length: 12 amino acids. CDR1 and CDR2 (germline): SGHDN, FVKESK. The CDR3 coding sequence is TGTGCCAGCAGCCGGTTTCGGGATACGCAGTATTTT. Amino acid sequence: CASSRFRDTQYF.

This rearrangement joins TRBV5-1 to TRBJ1-1, with a weak D call TRBD1 (5 bases). Trimming left V 0 bases short and J 11 bases short, with 14 bases between. There are 13 residues in the CDR3. The V gene's germline CDR1 is SGHRS and CDR2 YFSETQ. The CDR3 here is CASSLGQRTGAFF. The CDR3 DNA reads as TGCGCCAGCAGCTTGGGACAGCGGACGGGCGCTTTCTTT.

V is TRBV4-1 and J is TRBJ1-2, with 10 bases identical to TRBD1. V gave up 1 base and J gave up 6 bases; unmatched junction bases: 8. Germline V gene lookup returns CDR1 MGHRA and CDR2 YSYEKL. The length of the CDR3 is 16 residues. The CDR3 protein is CASSQARQGAGNGYTF. Written as DNA, the CDR3 is TGCGCCAGCAGCCAAGCGAGACAGGGGGCAGGAAATGGCTACACCTTC.

The chain carries TRBV6-5 and TRBJ1-4; D is uncertain. The CDR3 sequence is 15 residues long. V was shortened by 9 bases and J by 6 bases, with 20 bases between the two germline ends. Germline-derived CDR1 and CDR2 are MNHEY and SVGAGI. Here the CDR3 reads CASADSSLEDEKLFF. The CDR3 DNA is TGTGCCAGTGCCGATTCCTCATTGGAAGATGAAAAACTGTTTTTT.

CDR3 loop: CASSLDSRLNTEAFF. Here the CDR3 DNA reads TGTGCCAGCAGCTTGGATAGCCGCTTAAACACTGAAGCTTTCTTT. This sequence joins TRBV5-6 and TRBJ1-1; D not resolved. The CDR3 spans 15 residues. Trimming removed 0 bases from V and 2 bases from J, with 11 bases in between. Germline CDR1 SGHDT, CDR2 YYEEEE.